These 11 T cell receptor beta chains came from one sample sequenced in a study of OX40 agonist ivuxolimab in advanced cancers. Sequencing used immunoSEQ multiplex PCR; TCRdb keeps in-frame clones, though not all of them. The profile covers more than 65,000 clones, with 85% appearing a single time and roughly 0.8% taken by the ten largest. Sample: CD4+ or CD8+ T cells sorted from blood, taken in a trial of the OX40 agonist ivuxolimab. Receptor source: an adult with an advanced solid tumor such as melanoma, head and neck, liver or kidney cancer.

The CDR3 reads CASSPAPGTLNEQFF. In DNA, the CDR3 is TGTGCCAGCAGTCCGGCCCCCGGGACTTTAAATGAGCAGTTCTTC. The V call is TRBV7-2, the J call TRBJ2-1; D is possibly TRBD2 (6 bases). Germline assignment: CDR1 SGHTA and CDR2 FQGNSA. Trimming stripped 6 bases from V and 7 bases from J, with 19 bases between. CDR3 length: 15 amino acids. Drawing the rest from reference TRBV7-2 and TRBJ2-1, the complete variable domain is GAGVSQSPSNKVTEKGKDVELRCDPISGHTALYWYRQSLGQGLEFLIYFQGNSAPDKSGLPSDRFSAERTGGSVSTLTIQRTQQEDSAVYLCASSPAPGTLNEQFFGPGTRLTVL.

The chain joins TRBV25-1 to TRBJ2-1; 11 bases match TRBD1. This CDR3 comprises 15 residues. The V gene end was trimmed by 4 bases and the J gene end by 9 bases; junction bases not matched to a gene: 8. CDR1 MGHDK and CDR2 SYGVNS come from the germline V gene. The CDR3 here is CASSALGQGVAEQFF. DNA for the CDR3: TGTGCCAGCAGTGCCTTGGGACAGGGGGTGGCTGAGCAGTTCTTC.

V is TRBV30 and J is TRBJ1-6; D unresolved. Germline V gene sequence: CDR1 GTSNPN, CDR2 SVGIG (reference sequence). The CDR3 is made up of 11 amino acids. V dropped 5 bases and J dropped 5 bases, with 4 bases sitting between them. The CDR3: CAWGDNSPLHF. DNA for the CDR3: TGTGCCTGGGGAGATAATTCACCCCTCCACTTT.

CDR3 amino acids: CASSLASGTDTQYF. The CDR3 DNA reads as TGCGCCAGCAGCTTGGCTAGCGGCACAGATACGCAGTATTTT. The chain is built from TRBV5-1 and TRBJ2-3, with D perhaps matching TRBD2 (6 bases). The CDR3 consists of 14 residues. The V and J ends lost 0 bases and 1 base respectively, with 6 bases between them. In germline, CDR1 is SGHRS, CDR2 YFSETQ.

This CDR3 is CASSGQPQETQYF. CDR3 bases: TGTGCCAGCAGCGGACAGCCCCAAGAGACCCAGTACTTC. The V and J genes are TRBV6-6 and TRBJ2-5; D is perhaps TRBD1 (6 bases). The CDR3 is made up of 13 amino acids. Trimming took off 6 bases at V and 1 base at J, with 9 bases between the two ends. Germline V gene sequence: CDR1 MNHNY, CDR2 SVGAGI (reference sequence).

The J gene is TRBJ1-2, the V gene TRBV27; D gene unclear. V lost 6 bases, J lost 8 bases, and 16 bases lay in between. The V gene's germline CDR1 is MNHEY and CDR2 SMNVEV (reference sequence). The CDR3 is 13 amino acids. CDR3 coding DNA: TGTGCCAGCAGCCTAAACGAGGGAGGAGGCTACACCTTC. Amino acids: CASSLNEGGGYTF.

The chain carries TRBV6-1 and TRBJ2-7, with D possibly TRBD1 on 6 matching bases. The CDR3 spans 17 residues. Germline V gene lookup returns CDR1 MNHNS and CDR2 SASEGT. V was pared by 2 bases and J by 2 bases, with 19 bases between. DNA for the CDR3: TGTGCCAGCAGTGAAAGGGTCCCGGGACATAACCCCTACGAGCAGTACTTC. Its translation: CASSERVPGHNPYEQYF.

J is TRBJ2-7 and V is TRBV2; 10 nucleotides align to TRBD2. The CDR3 loop spans 16 amino acids. Germline V gene lookup returns CDR1 SNHLY and CDR2 FYNNEI. V gave up 4 bases and J gave up 0 bases; unmatched junction bases: 6. CDR3 sequence (DNA): TGTGCCAGCAGTGGGCTAGCGGGAGCGAGCTCCTACGAGCAGTACTTC. Translation: CASSGLAGASSYEQYF.

V and J are TRBV9 and TRBJ2-2, with 13 bases identical to TRBD2. V trimming: 4 bases; J trimming: 4 bases; junction bases outside the gene matches: 4. Germline CDR1 SGDLS, CDR2 YYNGEE. The CDR3 extends over 16 amino acids. The CDR3 sequence is CASSSGTSGVTGELFF. CDR3 nucleotide sequence: TGTGCCAGCAGCTCCGGGACTAGCGGGGTCACCGGGGAGCTGTTTTTT.

The V call is TRBV2, the J call TRBJ1-2; TRBD1 matches at 7 bases. This CDR3 spans 15 amino acids. Germline CDR1 reads SNHLY; CDR2 reads FYNNEI. The ends lost 7 bases at V and 0 bases at J; junction bases unmatched: 8. The chain's CDR3 is CASTLRGGANYGYTF. The CDR3 nucleotides are TGTGCCAGCACCCTCAGGGGGGGCGCTAACTATGGCTACACCTTC.

The rearrangement uses TRBV11-3 and TRBJ1-1, with a tentative D call TRBD1 (5 bases). CDR1 is SGHNT and CDR2 is YENEEA in the germline V gene. CDR3 length equals 16 residues. Trimming removed 5 bases from V and 3 bases from J, with 19 bases in between. The CDR3 here is CASSPRRGRVDTEAFF. CDR3 nucleotides: TGTGCCAGCAGCCCTCGACGGGGCAGGGTTGACACTGAAGCTTTCTTT.